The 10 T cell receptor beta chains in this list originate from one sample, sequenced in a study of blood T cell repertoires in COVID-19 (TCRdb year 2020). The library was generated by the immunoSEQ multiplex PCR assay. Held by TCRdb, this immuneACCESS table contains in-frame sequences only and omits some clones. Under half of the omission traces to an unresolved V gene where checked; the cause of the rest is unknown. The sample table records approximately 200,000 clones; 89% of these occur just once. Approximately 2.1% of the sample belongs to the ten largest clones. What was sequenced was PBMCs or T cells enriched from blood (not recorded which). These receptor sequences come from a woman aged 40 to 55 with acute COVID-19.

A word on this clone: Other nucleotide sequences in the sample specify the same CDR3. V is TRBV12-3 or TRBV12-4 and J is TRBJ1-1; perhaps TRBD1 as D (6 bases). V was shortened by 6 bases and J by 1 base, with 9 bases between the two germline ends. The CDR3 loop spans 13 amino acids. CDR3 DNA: TGTGCCAGCAGGGTACAGGGGAACACTGAAGCTTTCTTT. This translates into CASRVQGNTEAFF.

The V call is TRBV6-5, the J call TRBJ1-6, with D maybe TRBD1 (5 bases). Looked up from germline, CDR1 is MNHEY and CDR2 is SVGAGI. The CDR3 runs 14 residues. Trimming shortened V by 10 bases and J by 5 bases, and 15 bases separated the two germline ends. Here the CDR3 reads CATRLGHDNSPLHF. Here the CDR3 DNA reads TGTGCCACGAGGTTGGGGCACGATAATTCACCCCTCCACTTT.

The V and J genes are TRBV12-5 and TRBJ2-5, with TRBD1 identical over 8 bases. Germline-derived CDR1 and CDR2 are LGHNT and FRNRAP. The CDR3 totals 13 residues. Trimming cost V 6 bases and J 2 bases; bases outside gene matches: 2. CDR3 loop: CASGQGVQETQYF. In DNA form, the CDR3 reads TGTGCTAGTGGACAGGGGGTGCAAGAGACCCAGTACTTC.

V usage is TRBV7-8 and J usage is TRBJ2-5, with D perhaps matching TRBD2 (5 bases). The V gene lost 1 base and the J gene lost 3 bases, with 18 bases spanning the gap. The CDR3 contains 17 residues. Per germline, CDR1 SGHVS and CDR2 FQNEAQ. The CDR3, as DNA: TGTGCCAGCAGCTTAGGTGTAGGGAGACCCCCCGAAGAGACCCAGTACTTC. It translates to CASSLGVGRPPEETQYF.

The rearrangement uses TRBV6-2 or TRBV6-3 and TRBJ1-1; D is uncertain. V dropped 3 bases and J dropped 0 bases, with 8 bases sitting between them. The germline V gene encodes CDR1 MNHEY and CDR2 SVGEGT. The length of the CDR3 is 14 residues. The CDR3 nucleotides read TGTGCCAGCAGTTATAGCAACATGAACACTGAAGCTTTCTTT. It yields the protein CASSYSNMNTEAFF.

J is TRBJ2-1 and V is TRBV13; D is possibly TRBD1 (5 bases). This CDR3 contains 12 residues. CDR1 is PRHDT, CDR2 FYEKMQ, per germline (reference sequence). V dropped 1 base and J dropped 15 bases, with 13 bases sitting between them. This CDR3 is CASSLAAGNPFF. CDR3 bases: TGTGCCAGCAGCTTAGCAGCAGGGAATCCGTTCTTC.

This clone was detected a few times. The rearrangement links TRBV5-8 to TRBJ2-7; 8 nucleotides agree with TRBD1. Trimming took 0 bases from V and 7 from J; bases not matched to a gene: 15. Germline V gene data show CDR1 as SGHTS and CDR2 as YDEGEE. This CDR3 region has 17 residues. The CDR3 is CASSLEGVGRGPREQYF. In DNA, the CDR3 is TGTGCCAGCAGCTTGGAGGGCGTAGGCAGGGGGCCCAGGGAGCAGTACTTC.

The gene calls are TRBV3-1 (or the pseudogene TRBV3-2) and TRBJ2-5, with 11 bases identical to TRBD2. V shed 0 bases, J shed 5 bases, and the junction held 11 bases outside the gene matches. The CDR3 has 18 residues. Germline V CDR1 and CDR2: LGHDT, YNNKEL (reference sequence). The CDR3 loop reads CASSQERLAGGRGETQYF. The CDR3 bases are TGTGCCAGCAGCCAAGAACGGCTAGCGGGGGGCCGCGGCGAGACCCAGTACTTC.

The CDR3 sequence is CASSQSLGTSGLLCEQYF. The CDR3 DNA reads as TGCGCCAGCAGTCAATCTCTTGGGACTAGCGGACTTCTCTGCGAGCAGTACTTC. V gene TRBV23-1 combines with J gene TRBJ2-7; 11 nucleotides align to TRBD2. TRBV23-1 is treated as an ORF (open reading frame) with a function not yet certain. The CDR3 length is 18 residues. V shed 0 bases, J shed 6 bases, and the junction held 13 bases outside the gene matches.

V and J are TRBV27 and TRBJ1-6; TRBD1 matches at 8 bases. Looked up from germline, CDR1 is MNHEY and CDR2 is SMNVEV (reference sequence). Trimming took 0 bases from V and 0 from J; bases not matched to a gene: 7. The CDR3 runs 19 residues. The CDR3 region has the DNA TGTGCCAGCAGTTTATCATCCGGACAGGGAAGCTCCTATAATTCACCCCTCCACTTT. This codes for CASSLSSGQGSSYNSPLHF.